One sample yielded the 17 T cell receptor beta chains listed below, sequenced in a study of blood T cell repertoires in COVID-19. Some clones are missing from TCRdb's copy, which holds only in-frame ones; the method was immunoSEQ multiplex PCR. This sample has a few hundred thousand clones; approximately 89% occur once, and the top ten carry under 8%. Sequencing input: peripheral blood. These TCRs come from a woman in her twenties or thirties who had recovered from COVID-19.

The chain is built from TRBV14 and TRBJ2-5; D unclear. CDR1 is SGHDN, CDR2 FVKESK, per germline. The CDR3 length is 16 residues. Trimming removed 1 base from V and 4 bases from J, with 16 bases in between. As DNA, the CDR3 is TGTGCCAGCAGCCAAGGACATCTCCGGTTTAGAGAGACCCAGTACTTC. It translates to CASSQGHLRFRETQYF.

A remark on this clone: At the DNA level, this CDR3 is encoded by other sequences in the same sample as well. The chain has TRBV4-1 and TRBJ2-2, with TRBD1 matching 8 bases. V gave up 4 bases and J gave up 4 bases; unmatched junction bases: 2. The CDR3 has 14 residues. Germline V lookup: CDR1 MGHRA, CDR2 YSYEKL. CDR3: CASSPGQGTGELFF. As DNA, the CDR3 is TGCGCCAGCAGCCCCGGACAGGGCACCGGGGAGCTGTTTTTT.

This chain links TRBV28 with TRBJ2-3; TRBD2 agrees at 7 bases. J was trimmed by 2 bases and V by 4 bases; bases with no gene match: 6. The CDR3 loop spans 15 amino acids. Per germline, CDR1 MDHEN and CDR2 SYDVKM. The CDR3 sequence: CASSSRDYHTDTQYF. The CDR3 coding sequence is TGTGCCAGCAGTTCCCGGGACTATCACACAGATACGCAGTATTTT.

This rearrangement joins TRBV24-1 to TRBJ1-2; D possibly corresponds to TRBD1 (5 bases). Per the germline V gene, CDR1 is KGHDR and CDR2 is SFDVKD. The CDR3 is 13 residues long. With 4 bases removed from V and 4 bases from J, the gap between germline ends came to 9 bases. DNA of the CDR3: TGTGCCACCAGTGAGCGGGGCCGCTATGGCTACACCTTC. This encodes CATSERGRYGYTF.

CDR3 DNA: TGCGCCAGCAGCCGACCTACAGAGTTCTATGGCTACACCTTC. This encodes CASSRPTEFYGYTF. The chain joins TRBV4-1 to TRBJ1-2; no reliable D call. This CDR3 has 14 residues. Trimming removed 4 bases at V and 4 bases at J, with 13 bases between. Germline-derived CDR1 and CDR2 are MGHRA and YSYEKL.

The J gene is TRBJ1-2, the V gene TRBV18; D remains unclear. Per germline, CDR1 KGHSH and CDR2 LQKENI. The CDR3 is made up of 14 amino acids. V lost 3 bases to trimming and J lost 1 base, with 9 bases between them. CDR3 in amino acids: CASSPNGDNYGYTF. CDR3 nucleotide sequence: TGTGCCAGCTCACCCAACGGTGATAACTATGGCTACACCTTC.

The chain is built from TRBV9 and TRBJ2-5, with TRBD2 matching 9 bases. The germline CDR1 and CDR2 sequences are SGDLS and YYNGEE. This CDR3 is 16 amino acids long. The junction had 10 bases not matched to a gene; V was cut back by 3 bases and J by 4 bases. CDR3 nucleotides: TGTGCCAGCAGCGCCGGGGGTAGCGGGGGCGCAGAGACCCAGTACTTC. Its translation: CASSAGGSGGAETQYF.

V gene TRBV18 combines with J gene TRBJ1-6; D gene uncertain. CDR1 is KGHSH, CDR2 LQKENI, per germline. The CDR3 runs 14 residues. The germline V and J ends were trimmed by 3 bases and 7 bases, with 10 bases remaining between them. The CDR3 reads CASSPTRVNSPLHF. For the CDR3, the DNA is TGTGCCAGCTCACCGACCCGGGTAAATTCACCCCTCCACTTT.

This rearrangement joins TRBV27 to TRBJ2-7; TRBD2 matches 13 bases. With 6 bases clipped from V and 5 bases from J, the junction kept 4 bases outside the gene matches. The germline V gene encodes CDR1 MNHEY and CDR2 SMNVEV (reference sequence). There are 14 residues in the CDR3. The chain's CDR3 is CASRGLAGSHEQYF. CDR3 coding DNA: TGTGCCAGCAGGGGACTAGCGGGGTCCCACGAGCAGTACTTC.

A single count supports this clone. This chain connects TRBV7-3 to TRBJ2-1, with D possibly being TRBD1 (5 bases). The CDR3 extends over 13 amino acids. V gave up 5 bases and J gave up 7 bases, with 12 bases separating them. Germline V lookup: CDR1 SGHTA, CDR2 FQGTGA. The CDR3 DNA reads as TGTGCCAGCAGCCAAACCAGGGAAAATGAGCAGTTCTTC. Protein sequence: CASSQTRENEQFF.

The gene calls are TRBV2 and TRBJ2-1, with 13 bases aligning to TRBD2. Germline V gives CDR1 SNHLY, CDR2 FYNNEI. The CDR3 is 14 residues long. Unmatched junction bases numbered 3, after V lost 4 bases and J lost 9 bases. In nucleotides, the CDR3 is TGTGCCAGCAGTGGACTAGCGGGGGGTGGTGAGCAGTTCTTC. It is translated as CASSGLAGGGEQFF.

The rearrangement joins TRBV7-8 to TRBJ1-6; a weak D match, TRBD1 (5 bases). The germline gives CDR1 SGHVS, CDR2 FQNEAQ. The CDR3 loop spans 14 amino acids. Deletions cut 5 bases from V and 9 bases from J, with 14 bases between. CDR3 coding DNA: TGTGCCAGCAGCCCCACGGTCGGGGGTTCACCCCTCCACTTT. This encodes CASSPTVGGSPLHF.

CDR3 amino acids: CASSLVGSGSQFF. CDR3 nucleotide sequence: TGTGCCAGCAGCTTGGTAGGCTCGGGTTCTCAGTTCTTC. The chain combines TRBV5-4 with TRBJ2-1; D unresolved. CDR3 length: 13 residues. V was shortened by 0 bases and J by 13 bases, with 14 bases between the two germline ends. CDR1 is SGHNT, CDR2 YYREEE, per germline (reference sequence).

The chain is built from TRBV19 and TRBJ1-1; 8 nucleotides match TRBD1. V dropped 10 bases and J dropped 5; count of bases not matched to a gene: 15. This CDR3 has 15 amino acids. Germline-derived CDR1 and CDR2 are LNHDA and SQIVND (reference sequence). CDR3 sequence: CAISVTGAPRTEAFF. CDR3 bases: TGTGCCATCTCTGTGACAGGGGCACCGAGGACTGAAGCTTTCTTT. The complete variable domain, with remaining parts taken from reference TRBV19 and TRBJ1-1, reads DGGITQSPKYLFRKEGQNVTLSCEQNLNHDAMYWYRQDPGQGLRLIYYSQIVNDFQKGDIAEGYSVSREKKESFPLTVTSAQKNPTAFYLCAISVTGAPRTEAFFGQGTRLTVV.

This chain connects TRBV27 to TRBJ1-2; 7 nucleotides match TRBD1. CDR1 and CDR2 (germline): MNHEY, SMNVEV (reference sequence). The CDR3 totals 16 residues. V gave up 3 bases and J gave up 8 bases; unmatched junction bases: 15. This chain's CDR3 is CASSFAGGSLRGGYTF. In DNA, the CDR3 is TGTGCCAGCAGTTTTGCAGGGGGGAGCTTGAGGGGAGGCTACACCTTC.

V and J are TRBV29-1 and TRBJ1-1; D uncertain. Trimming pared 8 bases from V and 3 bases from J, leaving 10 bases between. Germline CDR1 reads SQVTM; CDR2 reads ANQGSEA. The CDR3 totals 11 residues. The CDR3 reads CSTRRDTEAFF. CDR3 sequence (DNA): TGCAGCACCCGACGGGACACTGAAGCTTTCTTT.

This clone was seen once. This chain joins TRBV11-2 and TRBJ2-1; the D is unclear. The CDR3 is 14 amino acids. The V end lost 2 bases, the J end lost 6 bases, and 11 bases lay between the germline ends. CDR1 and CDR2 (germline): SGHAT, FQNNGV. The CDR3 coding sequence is TGTGCCAGCAGCTTATCTGGGCCTGTCAATGAGCAGTTCTTC. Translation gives CASSLSGPVNEQFF.